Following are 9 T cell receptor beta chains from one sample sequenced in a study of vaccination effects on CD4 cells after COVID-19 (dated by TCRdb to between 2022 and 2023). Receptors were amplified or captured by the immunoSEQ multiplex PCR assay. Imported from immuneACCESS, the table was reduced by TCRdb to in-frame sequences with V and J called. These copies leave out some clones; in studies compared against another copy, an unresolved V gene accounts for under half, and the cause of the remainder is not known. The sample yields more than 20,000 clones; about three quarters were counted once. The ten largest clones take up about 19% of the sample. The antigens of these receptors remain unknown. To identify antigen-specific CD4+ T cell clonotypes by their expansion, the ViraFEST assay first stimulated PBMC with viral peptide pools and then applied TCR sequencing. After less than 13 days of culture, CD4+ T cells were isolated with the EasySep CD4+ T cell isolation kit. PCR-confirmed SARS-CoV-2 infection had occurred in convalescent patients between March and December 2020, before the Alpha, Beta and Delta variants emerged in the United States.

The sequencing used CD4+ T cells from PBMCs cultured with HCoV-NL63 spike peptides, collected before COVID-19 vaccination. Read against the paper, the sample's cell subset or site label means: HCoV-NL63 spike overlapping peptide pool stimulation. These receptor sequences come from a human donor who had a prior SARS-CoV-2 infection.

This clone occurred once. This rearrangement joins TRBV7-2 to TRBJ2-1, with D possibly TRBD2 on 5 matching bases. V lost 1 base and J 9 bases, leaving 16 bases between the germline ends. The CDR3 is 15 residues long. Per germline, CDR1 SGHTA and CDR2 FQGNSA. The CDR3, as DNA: TGTGCCAGCAGCTTAGGATCGGCGGGCTACGGTGAGCAGTTCTTC. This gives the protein CASSLGSAGYGEQFF.

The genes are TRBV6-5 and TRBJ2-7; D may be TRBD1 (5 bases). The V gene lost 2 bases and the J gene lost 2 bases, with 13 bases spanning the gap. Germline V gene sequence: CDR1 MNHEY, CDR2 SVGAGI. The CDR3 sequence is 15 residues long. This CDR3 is CASSYQGSLAYEQYF. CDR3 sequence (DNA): TGTGCCAGCAGTTACCAGGGAAGTTTGGCCTACGAGCAGTACTTC.

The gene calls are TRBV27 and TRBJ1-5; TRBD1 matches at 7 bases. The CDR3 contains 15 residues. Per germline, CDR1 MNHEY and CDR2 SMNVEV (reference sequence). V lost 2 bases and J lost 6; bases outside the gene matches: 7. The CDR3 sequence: CASSLRGLGSQPQHF. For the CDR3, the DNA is TGTGCCAGCAGTTTAAGGGGGCTGGGGAGTCAGCCCCAGCATTTT.

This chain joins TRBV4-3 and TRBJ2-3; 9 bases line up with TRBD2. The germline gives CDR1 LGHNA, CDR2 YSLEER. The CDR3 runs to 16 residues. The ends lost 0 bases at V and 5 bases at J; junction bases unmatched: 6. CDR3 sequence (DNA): TGCGCCAGCAGCCAAGAGACTAGCGGAGGCGGAGATACGCAGTATTTT. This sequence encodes CASSQETSGGGDTQYF.

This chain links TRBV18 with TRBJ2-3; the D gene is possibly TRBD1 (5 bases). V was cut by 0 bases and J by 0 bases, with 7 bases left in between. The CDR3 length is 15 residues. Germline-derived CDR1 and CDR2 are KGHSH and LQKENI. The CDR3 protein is CASSPPGASTDTQYF. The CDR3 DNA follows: TGTGCCAGCTCACCACCAGGGGCCAGCACAGATACGCAGTATTTT.

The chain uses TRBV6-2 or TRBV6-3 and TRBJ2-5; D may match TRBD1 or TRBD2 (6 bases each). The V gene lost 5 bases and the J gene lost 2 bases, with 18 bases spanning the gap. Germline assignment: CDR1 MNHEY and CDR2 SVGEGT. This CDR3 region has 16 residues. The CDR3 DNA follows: TGTGCCAGCAGTCCCCCGGGGGCCGTAATTCAAGAGACCCAGTACTTC. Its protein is CASSPPGAVIQETQYF.

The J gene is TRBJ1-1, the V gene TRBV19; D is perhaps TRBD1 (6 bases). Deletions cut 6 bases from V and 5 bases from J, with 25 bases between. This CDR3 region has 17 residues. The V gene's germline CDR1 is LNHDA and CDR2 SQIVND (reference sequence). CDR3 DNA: TGTGCCAGTAGGGGATTATCGGACAGATATTCGAGGACTGAAGCTTTCTTT. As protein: CASRGLSDRYSRTEAFF.

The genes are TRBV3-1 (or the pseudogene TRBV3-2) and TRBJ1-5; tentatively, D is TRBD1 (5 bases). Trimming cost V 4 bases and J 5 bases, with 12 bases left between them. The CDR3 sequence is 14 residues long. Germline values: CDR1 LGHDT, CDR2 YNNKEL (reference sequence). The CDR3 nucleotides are TGTGCCAGCAGCCCCCCGGGGGTTGATCAGCCCCAGCATTTT. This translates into CASSPPGVDQPQHF.

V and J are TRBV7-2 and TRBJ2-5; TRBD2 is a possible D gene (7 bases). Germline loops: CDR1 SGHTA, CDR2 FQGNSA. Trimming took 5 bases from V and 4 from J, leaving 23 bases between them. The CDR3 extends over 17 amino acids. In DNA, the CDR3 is TGTGCCAGCAGCCATCGTCTTGCGGGGGCGGATGTAGAGACCCAGTACTTC. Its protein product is CASSHRLAGADVETQYF.